A single sample is the source of the 20 T cell receptor beta chains below, sequenced in a study of T-cell memory formation after mild COVID-19. TCRdb ran MiXCR on the 5' RACE reads and lists one entry per CDR3 protein. The profile shows a few hundred thousand distinct CDR3 sequences, 25% to 30% of them singletons. The material sequenced was PBMCs or a T cell subset sorted from them (not recorded which). These receptors originate from an adult woman who had mild COVID-19 (a few samples of this study predate the infection). Cell type and time point are not known.

The V and J genes are TRBV19 and TRBJ1-1; 7 nucleotides align to TRBD1. V gave up 3 bases and J gave up 1 base; unmatched junction bases: 2. Looked up from germline, CDR1 is LNHDA and CDR2 is SQIVND (reference sequence). The CDR3 is 14 residues long. CDR3 in amino acids: CASSIGQENTEAFF. As DNA, the CDR3 is TGTGCCAGTAGTATCGGACAGGAGAACACTGAAGCTTTCTTT.

This clonotype has more than one count but fewer than ten. The V call is TRBV5-1, the J call TRBJ1-2; no definite D call. This CDR3 region has 14 residues. The germline V gene encodes CDR1 SGHRS and CDR2 YFSETQ. The V and J ends lost 2 bases and 0 bases respectively, with 8 bases between them. The CDR3 loop reads CASSLEGSNYGYTF. For the CDR3, the DNA is TGCGCCAGCAGCTTAGAGGGATCTAACTATGGCTACACCTTC. The full variable domain, its missing parts supplied by reference TRBV5-1 and TRBJ1-2, is KAGVTQTPRYLIKTRGQQVTLSCSPISGHRSVSWYQQTPGQGLQFLFEYFSETQRNKGNFPGRFSGRQFSNSRSEMNVSTLELGDSALYLCASSLEGSNYGYTFGSGTRLTVV.

J is TRBJ2-3 and V is TRBV4-1, with 12 bases matching TRBD2. V lost 5 bases and J lost 5; bases outside the gene matches: 11. The CDR3 is made up of 17 amino acids. Germline assignment: CDR1 MGHRA and CDR2 YSYEKL. The CDR3 spells CASSDRLAGALGDTQYF. The CDR3 DNA reads as TGCGCCAGCAGCGACCGACTAGCGGGGGCTTTAGGAGATACGCAGTATTTT.

This clonotype was counted only a few times. V usage is TRBV18 and J usage is TRBJ2-7; either TRBD1 or TRBD2 may fit D (7 bases each). The CDR3 is 15 residues long. The germline V and J ends were trimmed by 6 bases and 4 bases, with 19 bases remaining between them. Germline CDR1 KGHSH, CDR2 LQKENI. The CDR3 nucleotides are TGTGCCAGCTCGCGAACAGCGGGACAGCAATACGAGCAGTACTTC. The encoded protein is CASSRTAGQQYEQYF.

V is TRBV11-3 and J is TRBJ2-3, with 9 bases identical to TRBD1. V lost 3 bases to trimming and J lost 0 bases; unmatched junction nucleotides: 16. Germline V gene lookup returns CDR1 SGHNT and CDR2 YENEEA. The CDR3 is 20 residues long. CDR3 DNA: TGTGCCAGCAGCTTGGGGTCCGGGACAGGGCTTACTACTAGCACAGATACGCAGTATTTT. Amino acid sequence: CASSLGSGTGLTTSTDTQYF. The entire variable domain, with the rest obtained from reference TRBV11-3 and TRBJ2-3, is as follows: EAGVVQSPRYKIIEKKQPVAFWCNPISGHNTLYWYLQNLGQGPELLIRYENEEAVDDSQLPKDRFSAERLKGVDSTLKIQPAELGDSAVYLCASSLGSGTGLTTSTDTQYFGPGTRLTVL.

The chain links TRBV9 to TRBJ2-7; 11 nucleotides agree with TRBD1. Trimming at V came to 2 bases and at J to 3 bases, leaving 4 bases not matched to a gene. The CDR3 loop spans 15 amino acids. Germline V lookup: CDR1 SGDLS, CDR2 YYNGEE. This CDR3 is CASSVRTGGDYEQYF. Here the CDR3 DNA reads TGTGCCAGCAGCGTTAGGACAGGGGGCGACTACGAGCAGTACTTC.

This clonotype has more than one count but fewer than ten. This chain links TRBV5-1 with TRBJ2-3; D call uncertain. Trimming cost V 0 bases and J 4 bases, with 12 bases left between them. The CDR3 is 15 amino acids. From germline, CDR1 is SGHRS and CDR2 YFSETQ. The CDR3, as DNA: TGCGCCAGCAGCTTGGCCGGAACTCAAGCAGATACGCAGTATTTT. Translated: CASSLAGTQADTQYF.

This clonotype has just a few counts. The chain couples TRBV5-1 to TRBJ1-3; D is ambiguous. Trimming pared 0 bases from V and 3 bases from J, leaving 7 bases between. This CDR3 comprises 14 residues. Germline CDR1 is SGHRS and CDR2 is YFSETQ. The CDR3 bases are TGCGCCAGCAGCTTGGGGTCAATTGGAAACACCATATATTTT. It is translated as CASSLGSIGNTIYF.

The gene calls are TRBV6-5 and TRBJ1-1; D is perhaps TRBD1 (6 bases). The CDR3 runs to 15 residues. Trimming left V 4 bases short and J 4 bases short, with 16 bases between. Germline values: CDR1 MNHEY, CDR2 SVGAGI. The CDR3 reads CASSSTGLSRTEAFF. As DNA, the CDR3 is TGTGCCAGCAGTTCTACAGGGCTTTCCCGCACTGAAGCTTTCTTT.

This chain uses TRBV7-9 with TRBJ1-4; 11 positions match TRBD1. This CDR3 spans 16 amino acids. The ends lost 5 bases at V and 8 bases at J; junction bases unmatched: 10. Germline CDR1 reads SEHNR; CDR2 reads FQNEAQ (reference sequence). The CDR3 reads CASSNRDRGLEEKLFF. CDR3 DNA: TGTGCCAGCAGCAACCGGGACAGGGGGTTAGAAGAAAAACTGTTTTTT.

The rearrangement links TRBV24-1 to TRBJ2-1; D is undetermined. This CDR3 comprises 14 residues. Trimming removed 5 bases from V and 3 bases from J, with 10 bases in between. Germline V gene data show CDR1 as KGHDR and CDR2 as SFDVKD. The CDR3 region is CATSVETNYNEQFF. The CDR3 DNA reads as TGTGCCACCAGTGTTGAGACAAACTACAATGAGCAGTTCTTC.

The chain links TRBV3-1 to TRBJ2-7, with 7 bases that match TRBD1. Trimming at V came to 4 bases and at J to 4 bases, leaving 4 bases not matched to a gene. This CDR3 is built from 13 residues. The germline gives CDR1 LGHDT, CDR2 YNNKEL (reference sequence). The CDR3 reads CASSRDRLYEQYF. CDR3 nucleotide sequence: TGTGCCAGCAGCCGGGACAGACTATACGAGCAGTACTTC.

CDR3 nucleotides: TGTGCCAGCACCCCAGACGCGGGGCCGAGCTCCTATAATTCACCCCTCCACTTT. Its translation: CASTPDAGPSSYNSPLHF. The V call is TRBV9, the J call TRBJ1-6; D is possibly TRBD1 (5 bases). V lost 6 bases to trimming and J lost 0 bases, with 19 bases between them. In germline, CDR1 is SGDLS, CDR2 YYNGEE. This CDR3 comprises 18 residues.

This clonotype was counted at least ten times. The chain recombines TRBV20-1 with TRBJ1-4; D may be TRBD1 (5 bases). The CDR3 sequence is 18 residues long. The germline V gene encodes CDR1 DFQATT and CDR2 SNEGSKA (reference sequence). The V gene lost 5 bases and the J gene lost 6 bases, with 28 bases spanning the gap. The CDR3 spells CSAARGPQGLRWDEKLFF. The CDR3 nucleotides are TGCAGTGCTGCCCGGGGTCCGCAGGGACTAAGATGGGATGAAAAACTGTTTTTT.

This clonotype has a handful of counts. The chain recombines TRBV12-3 or TRBV12-4 with TRBJ2-3, with 10 bases fitting TRBD2. The CDR3 extends over 14 amino acids. V dropped 5 bases and J dropped 5; count of bases not matched to a gene: 4. The CDR3 spells CASSLGLALDTQYF. CDR3 sequence (DNA): TGTGCCAGCAGTCTGGGACTAGCGTTAGATACGCAGTATTTT.

This clonotype has a handful of counts. The chain has TRBV20-1 and TRBJ2-1; 8 bases align to TRBD1. The germline V gene has CDR1 DFQATT and CDR2 SNEGSKA (reference sequence). V gave up 0 bases and J gave up 3 bases; unmatched junction bases: 7. CDR3 length: 16 amino acids. CDR3 DNA: TGCAGTGCTAGAGAGCCGGGACAGGCTTTCTACAATGAGCAGTTCTTC. As protein: CSAREPGQAFYNEQFF.

This clonotype was observed a few times. This CDR3 reads CASKALGGSGTGELFF. DNA for the CDR3: TGTGCCAGCAAGGCTCTTGGCGGGAGTGGAACCGGGGAGCTGTTTTTT. The J gene is TRBJ2-2, the V gene TRBV5-4; 7 positions match TRBD2. J gave up 5 bases and V 6 bases, and 13 bases lay outside the gene matches. Germline V lookup: CDR1 SGHNT, CDR2 YYREEE (reference sequence). The CDR3 runs 16 residues.

This chain connects TRBV20-1 to TRBJ2-6; 14 positions agree with TRBD2. The germline V gene has CDR1 DFQATT and CDR2 SNEGSKA (reference sequence). V lost 4 bases to trimming and J lost 3 bases; unmatched junction nucleotides: 2. The CDR3 loop spans 16 amino acids. CDR3 region: CSAKGLAGVGANVLTF. As DNA, the CDR3 is TGCAGTGCTAAGGGACTAGCGGGAGTTGGGGCCAACGTCCTGACTTTC.

This chain connects TRBV2 to TRBJ1-4; the match to TRBD1 covers 7 bases. This CDR3 is 15 amino acids long. Trimming cost V 2 bases and J 10 bases; bases outside gene matches: 10. Germline values: CDR1 SNHLY, CDR2 FYNNEI. The CDR3 reads CASSERGQPTLKLFF. As DNA, the CDR3 is TGTGCCAGCAGTGAAAGGGGACAGCCAACGCTAAAACTGTTTTTT.

V is TRBV20-1 and J is TRBJ2-2; TRBD2 agrees at 8 bases. CDR1 is DFQATT and CDR2 is SNEGSKA in the germline V gene (reference sequence). CDR3 length: 14 amino acids. J lost 5 bases, V lost 4 bases, and 6 bases had no gene match. In DNA form, the CDR3 reads TGCAGTGCTACACTAGCGGAGGGAACCGGGGAGCTGTTTTTT. This gives the protein CSATLAEGTGELFF.